What follows is one TCR beta chain and its context. Its antigen is still unknown. TCRdb processed the reads anew with MiXCR; each CDR3 protein has one entry. Of fewer than 700,000 distinct CDR3 sequences in the sample, 20% to 30% were seen once. Trimming pared 1 base from V and 13 bases from J, leaving 10 bases between. In germline, CDR1 is SGHVS, CDR2 FQNEAQ. The CDR3 is made up of 11 amino acids. The data originate from a study of T cell repertoires in cytomegalovirus infection. Study in general: Indicated by public TCR beta signatures were CMV infection and matching HLA type. Notes on the study in general: The ex vivo response was dominated by HLA-C-restricted CMV-specific TCR beta clonotypes. Summed frequency of shared TCR beta families picked out CMV carriers who also had the relevant HLA.

Sequencing used CD8+ T cells from PBMCs. The TCR comes from a human donor in good health (CMV status not recorded). Some clones in this sample may be carry-over from other donors' samples. The chain uses TRBV7-8 and TRBJ1-1, with a weak D call TRBD1 (5 bases). The CDR3 DNA follows: TGTGCCAGCAGCTTAGGGGGGGTAGGTTTCTTT. It is translated as CASSLGGVGFF.